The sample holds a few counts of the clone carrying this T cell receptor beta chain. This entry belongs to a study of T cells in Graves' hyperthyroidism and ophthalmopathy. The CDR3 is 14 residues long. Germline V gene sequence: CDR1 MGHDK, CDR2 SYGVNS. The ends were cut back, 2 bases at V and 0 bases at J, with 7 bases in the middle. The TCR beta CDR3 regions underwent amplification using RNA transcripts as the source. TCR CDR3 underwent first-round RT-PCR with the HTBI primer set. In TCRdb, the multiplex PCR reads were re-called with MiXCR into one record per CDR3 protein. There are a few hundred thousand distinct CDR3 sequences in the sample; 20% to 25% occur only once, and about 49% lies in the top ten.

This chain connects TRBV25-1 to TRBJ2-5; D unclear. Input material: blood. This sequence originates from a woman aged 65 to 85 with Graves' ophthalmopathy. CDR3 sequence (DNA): TGTGCCAGCAGTGAACTAAGGTACCAAGAGACCCAGTACTTC. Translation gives CASSELRYQETQYF.